These T cell receptor beta chains were read from a single sample in a study of cytomegalovirus exposure and HLA in healthy donors. Clones were read by immunoSEQ multiplex PCR, and TCRdb kept only the in-frame ones, dropping some. Of 150,000 to 200,000 clones listed, roughly 74% are singletons. The sample taken for sequencing was PBMCs. The source of these receptors is a man younger than 30 in good health and CMV-seropositive. The CDR3 runs from the conserved cysteine through the conserved F or W. The order of the fields is J gene, clone size, D gene, V gene, CDR3 protein, CDR3 DNA. D genes are given only for firm matches. The size field is filled for only some rows; it gives once, few, many or a size class.

>TRBJ2-7|-|TRBD2|TRBV7-2
CASSLSSGSYEQYF
TGTGCCAGCAGCTTGAGTAGCGGGAGTTACGAGCAGTACTTC
>TRBJ2-3|few|-|TRBV7-9
CASSQNVLRSDTQYF
TGTGCCAGCAGCCAGAACGTCTTACGGAGCGATACGCAGTATTTT
>TRBJ1-4|-|TRBD1|TRBV25-1
CATNPGTGGPREKLFF
TGTGCCACCAACCCTGGGACAGGGGGCCCGAGGGAAAAACTGTTTTTT
>TRBJ2-1|-|TRBD2|TRBV2
CASPPGKREGPYSYNEQFF
TGTGCCAGCCCCCCCGGGAAGCGGGAGGGCCCCTACTCCTACAATGAGCAGTTCTTC
>TRBJ1-4|few|TRBD1|TRBV6-5
CASSPTGGTEKLFF
TGTGCCAGCAGTCCGACAGGGGGCACGGAAAAACTGTTTTTT
>TRBJ2-3|-|TRBD1|TRBV30
CAWRGTGQGRLDTQYF
TGTGCCTGGAGGGGAACGGGACAGGGACGGTTAGATACGCAGTATTTT
>TRBJ2-1|-|TRBD2|TRBV6-6
CASSQGLAGNEQFF
TGTGCCAGCAGCCAAGGACTAGCAGGCAATGAGCAGTTCTTC
>TRBJ1-2|once|TRBD1|TRBV25-1
CASSDFSAGGDYGYTF
TGTGCCAGCAGTGATTTTTCCGCAGGGGGCGACTATGGCTACACCTTC
>TRBJ2-5|once|-|TRBV5-1
CASSPGVRFGRETQYF
TGCGCCAGCAGCCCGGGGGTCCGATTCGGGAGAGAGACCCAGTACTTC
>TRBJ1-2|-|-|TRBV6-6
CASSTRDSLYGYTF
TGTGCCAGCAGTACAAGAGACTCTCTTTATGGCTACACCTTC
>TRBJ2-6|-|-|TRBV27
CASSLRSSGANVLTF
TGTGCCAGCAGTTTAAGGAGCTCTGGGGCCAACGTCCTGACTTTC
>TRBJ2-1|-|TRBD2|TRBV25-1
CASSSAGGRAYNEQFF
TGTGCCAGCAGTTCAGCCGGAGGGAGGGCCTACAATGAGCAGTTCTTC
>TRBJ1-4|once|-|TRBV28
CASSTSGVGEKLFF
TGTGCCAGCTCTACCTCAGGGGTGGGTGAAAAACTGTTTTTT
>TRBJ1-2|once|-|TRBV5-1
CASSLGQEITNYGYTF
TGCGCCAGCAGCTTGGGACAGGAAATCACTAACTATGGCTACACCTTC
>TRBJ2-5|-|-|TRBV20-1
CSAVRQETQYF
TGCAGTGCTGTCAGACAAGAGACCCAGTACTTC
>TRBJ1-1|-|TRBD1|TRBV6-5
CASSLPGQGITEAFF
TGTGCCAGCAGTTTACCGGGACAGGGGATAACTGAAGCTTTCTTT
>TRBJ1-1|-|TRBD1|TRBV29-1
CSVRTGGPSPGAEAFF
TGCAGCGTTCGGACAGGGGGCCCCTCCCCCGGGGCTGAAGCTTTCTTT
>TRBJ1-5|-|-|TRBV28
CASSLLGGSNQPQHF
TGTGCCAGCAGTTTATTGGGGGGAAGCAATCAGCCCCAGCATTTT
>TRBJ2-1|medium-sized|TRBD2|TRBV7-3
CASSSSGTRKFF
TGTGCCAGCAGCTCCTCCGGGACTAGAAAGTTCTTC
>TRBJ1-1|-|-|TRBV27
CASSLLGQLNTEAFF
TGTGCCAGCAGTTTATTGGGGCAGTTGAACACTGAAGCTTTCTTT
>TRBJ2-3|-|-|TRBV4-1
CASSQDWAGEGTQYF
TGCGCCAGCAGCCAAGATTGGGCAGGGGAGGGGACGCAGTATTTT
>TRBJ2-2|-|-|TRBV2
CASLDTGELFF
TGTGCCAGCCTAGACACCGGGGAGCTGTTTTTT